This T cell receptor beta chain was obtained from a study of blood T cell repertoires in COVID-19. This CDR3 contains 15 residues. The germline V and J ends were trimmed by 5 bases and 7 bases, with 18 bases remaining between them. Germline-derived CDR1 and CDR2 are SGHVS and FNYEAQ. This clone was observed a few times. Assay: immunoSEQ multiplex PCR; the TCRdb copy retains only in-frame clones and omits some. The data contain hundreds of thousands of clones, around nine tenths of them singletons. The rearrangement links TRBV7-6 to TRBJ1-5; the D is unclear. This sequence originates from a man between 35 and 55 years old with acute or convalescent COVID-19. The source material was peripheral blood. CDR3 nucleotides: TGTGCCAGCAGCCTAACGGCGGGAGAAGGGCAGCCCCAGCATTTT. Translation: CASSLTAGEGQPQHF.